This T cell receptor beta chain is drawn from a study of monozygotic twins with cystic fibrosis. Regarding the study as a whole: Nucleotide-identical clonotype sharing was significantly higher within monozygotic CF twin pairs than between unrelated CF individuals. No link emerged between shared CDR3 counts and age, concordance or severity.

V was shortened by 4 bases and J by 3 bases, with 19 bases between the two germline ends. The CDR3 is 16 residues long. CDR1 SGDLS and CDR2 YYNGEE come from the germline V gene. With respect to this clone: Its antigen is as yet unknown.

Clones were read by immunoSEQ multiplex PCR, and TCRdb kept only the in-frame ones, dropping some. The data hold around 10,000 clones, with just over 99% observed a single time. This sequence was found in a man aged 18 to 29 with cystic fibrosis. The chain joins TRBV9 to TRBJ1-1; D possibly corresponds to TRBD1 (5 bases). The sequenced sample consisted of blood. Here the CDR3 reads CASSPLGVEWDTEAFF. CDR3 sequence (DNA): TGTGCCAGCAGCCCCTTGGGGGTAGAGTGGGACACTGAAGCTTTCTTT.